These T cell receptor beta chains were read from a single sample in a study of molecular identifiers for immune sequencing clone quantification. One entry per CDR3 protein, called by TCRdb with MiXCR from the PCR reads. Here the sample spans 350,000 or so distinct CDR3 sequences, about a fifth being singletons. Sequencing was done on a sample of naive CD8+ T cells from blood, with Jurkat cell RNA spiked in. The receptors originated from a human donor in good health. Some libraries in this study had Jurkat cell RNA spiked in. CDR3s include the opening cysteine and the closing phenylalanine or tryptophan. D genes are given only for firm matches. The size entry is marked missing in some rows and otherwise reads once, few, many or a size class.

>.|TRBJ2-7|many|TRBV30
CAWSLDETYEQYF
TGTGCCTGGAGCCTGGACGAGACCTACGAGCAGTACTTC
>.|TRBJ1-2|.|TRBV20-1
CSARDRRTNYGYTF
TGCAGTGCCAGAGATCGTCGGACTAACTATGGCTACACCTTC
>TRBD1|TRBJ1-6|.|TRBV4-1
CASSQTTGGHSPLHF
TGCGCCAGCAGCCAGACAACAGGGGGCCATTCACCCCTCCACTTT
>.|TRBJ2-7|few|TRBV30
CAWSVATHLEQYF
TGTGCCTGGAGTGTGGCGACACACCTCGAGCAGTACTTC
>.|TRBJ2-2|.|TRBV4-1
CASSQVTSYTGELFF
TGCGCCAGCAGCCAAGTGACTAGTTACACCGGGGAGCTGTTTTTT
>.|TRBJ2-5|many|TRBV12-3/TRBV12-4
CASSSRAFQETQYF
TGTGCCAGCAGTTCCCGGGCGTTTCAAGAGACCCAGTACTTC
>TRBD2|TRBJ2-3|few|TRBV3-1
CASSPSGGASDTQYF
TGTGCCAGCAGTCCTAGCGGGGGGGCCTCAGATACGCAGTATTTT
>TRBD2|TRBJ2-3|many|TRBV6-5
CASSPFAAGTSHTDTQYF
TGTGCCAGCAGTCCTTTTGCCGCCGGGACTAGTCATACTGATACGCAGTATTTT
>.|TRBJ2-3|many|TRBV7-6
CASSLGGVGADTQYF
TGTGCCAGCAGCTTAGGTGGGGTAGGGGCAGATACGCAGTATTTT
>TRBD2|TRBJ2-1|.|TRBV4-3
CASSQRLAGEHEQFF
TGCGCCAGCAGCCAAAGACTAGCGGGAGAACATGAGCAGTTCTTC
>.|TRBJ2-7|many|TRBV29-1
CSVEGTTYEQYF
TGCAGCGTTGAGGGCACCACCTACGAGCAGTACTTC
>TRBD1|TRBJ2-7|many|TRBV6-5
CASSYAVTGGAEQYF
TGTGCCAGCAGTTACGCTGTGACAGGGGGCGCCGAGCAGTACTTC
>TRBD2|TRBJ2-7|many|TRBV6-1
CASREAFQAGGTYEQYF
TGTGCCAGCCGAGAAGCCTTCCAAGCGGGGGGTACCTACGAGCAGTACTTC
>.|TRBJ2-7|.|TRBV28
CASSRLTSYEQYF
TGTGCCAGCAGTCGTTTGACATCCTACGAGCAGTACTTC
>TRBD1|TRBJ1-5|few|TRBV6-6
CASSPRDRGHTTGNQPQHF
TGTGCCAGCAGTCCACGGGACAGGGGGCACACCACGGGCAATCAGCCCCAGCATTTT
>.|TRBJ1-1|.|TRBV27
CASSLGPSINTEAFF
TGTGCCAGCAGTTTGGGGCCATCTATAAACACTGAAGCTTTCTTT
>.|TRBJ2-1|many|TRBV5-6
CASSRGHEQFF
TGTGCCAGCAGCAGGGGTCATGAGCAGTTCTTC
>TRBD1|TRBJ1-4|many|TRBV4-3
CASSQVLQGARTNEKLFF
TGCGCCAGCAGCCAAGTTCTACAGGGGGCGCGCACTAATGAAAAACTGTTTTTT
>TRBD1|TRBJ2-7|many|TRBV7-8
CASSFGAGTGRYEQYF
TGTGCCAGCAGCTTTGGCGCCGGGACAGGCCGATACGAGCAGTACTTC
>.|TRBJ2-5|many|TRBV30
CAWKLFHETQYF
TGTGCCTGGAAACTATTCCACGAGACCCAGTACTTC
>TRBD1|TRBJ2-3|few|TRBV6-2/TRBV6-3
CASSYSRGQGVTDTQYF
TGTGCCAGCAGTTACTCGAGGGGACAGGGTGTGACAGATACGCAGTATTTT
>.|TRBJ2-5|few|TRBV6-5
CASSEGVGLKETQYF
TGTGCCAGCAGCGAGGGGGTAGGGCTAAAAGAGACCCAGTACTTC
>.|TRBJ2-7|few|TRBV29-1
CSVELVGSSYEQYF
TGCAGCGTTGAACTCGTAGGGAGCTCCTACGAGCAGTACTTC
>.|TRBJ2-7|many|TRBV4-1
CASSQDGAGVEQYF
TGCGCCAGCAGCCAAGATGGGGCAGGGGTCGAGCAGTACTTC
>.|TRBJ1-1|few|TRBV4-3
CASSQMDSATEAFF
TGCGCCAGCAGCCAGATGGACAGTGCCACTGAAGCTTTCTTT
>.|TRBJ2-5|many|TRBV7-9
CASSSDGAMWTQYF
TGTGCCAGCAGCTCGGACGGAGCTATGTGGACCCAGTACTTC
>.|TRBJ2-1|many|TRBV12-3/TRBV12-4
CASSSGDAYNEQFF
TGTGCCAGCAGTTCCGGAGATGCCTACAATGAGCAGTTCTTC
>TRBD1|TRBJ1-1|many|TRBV12-3/TRBV12-4
CASSGGGLNTEAFF
TGTGCCAGCAGTGGAGGGGGCTTGAACACTGAAGCTTTCTTT
>.|TRBJ2-3|.|TRBV19
CASLGGTDTQYF
TGTGCCAGTCTAGGGGGCACAGATACGCAGTATTTT
>.|TRBJ2-7|many|TRBV28
CASSLGDHEQYF
TGTGCCAGCAGTTTAGGGGACCACGAGCAGTACTTC
>.|TRBJ2-5|many|TRBV23-1
CATVQRAQETQYF
TGCGCCACCGTTCAGCGGGCCCAAGAGACCCAGTACTTC
>.|TRBJ2-2|many|TRBV19
CASSLWAGKAGELFF
TGTGCCAGTTCCCTCTGGGCAGGGAAAGCCGGGGAGCTGTTTTTT
>TRBD1|TRBJ1-1|many|TRBV13
CASSPSDRGLDFTEAFF
TGTGCCAGCAGCCCATCGGACAGGGGGCTTGATTTCACTGAAGCTTTCTTT
>TRBD1|TRBJ1-1|.|TRBV12-3/TRBV12-4
CARAQSGGLNTEAFF
TGTGCCCGCGCGCAATCAGGGGGCTTGAACACTGAAGCTTTCTTT
>.|TRBJ1-2|many|TRBV28
CASSFEYGYTF
TGTGCCAGCAGTTTTGAATATGGCTACACCTTC
>TRBD2|TRBJ2-7|many|TRBV5-6
CASSPGLAGSDEQYF
TGTGCCAGCAGCCCGGGACTAGCGGGATCCGACGAGCAGTACTTC
>TRBD2|TRBJ2-3|.|TRBV2
CATMGRGTPADTQYF
TGTGCCACCATGGGGCGGGGGACCCCAGCAGATACGCAGTATTTT
>TRBD1|TRBJ2-3|many|TRBV2
CASSGIGQGAADTQYF
TGTGCCAGCAGTGGAATTGGACAGGGAGCCGCAGATACGCAGTATTTT
>TRBD2|TRBJ2-3|many|TRBV7-9
CASSLVVSAGGTTDTQYF
TGTGCCAGCAGCTTAGTGGTCTCAGCGGGGGGGACCACAGATACGCAGTATTTT
>.|TRBJ2-3|.|TRBV3-1
CASSQSLPTDTQYF
TGTGCCAGCAGCCAGTCACTTCCCACAGATACGCAGTATTTT
>TRBD1|TRBJ2-7|many|TRBV5-6
CASSPRAGQGFSYEQYF
TGTGCCAGCAGCCCGCGGGCAGGACAGGGGTTTTCCTACGAGCAGTACTTC
>.|TRBJ2-2|many|TRBV9
CASSPPGGRGNTGELFF
TGTGCCAGCAGCCCTCCCGGTGGCAGGGGAAACACCGGGGAGCTGTTTTTT
>TRBD2|TRBJ2-3|few|TRBV11-2
CASSLYSGGYTDTQYF
TGTGCCAGCAGCTTGTATAGCGGGGGATACACAGATACGCAGTATTTT
>TRBD1|TRBJ2-3|many|TRBV5-1
CASRTRGLDTQYF
TGCGCCAGCAGAACCAGGGGGCTGGATACGCAGTATTTT
>.|TRBJ2-2|many|TRBV6-2/TRBV6-3
CASRDTGELFF
TGTGCCTCCCGTGACACCGGGGAGCTGTTTTTT
>TRBD1|TRBJ2-7|many|TRBV4-2
CASSQEEGTGTYEQYF
TGTGCCAGCAGCCAAGAGGAAGGGACAGGGACCTACGAGCAGTACTTC